Detailed here is one TCR beta chain. TCRdb re-called the 5' RACE reads through MiXCR, storing one row per CDR3 protein. The table shows 1.5 million to 2 million distinct CDR3 sequences, with roughly a third occurring only once. The CDR3 consists of 14 residues. Trimming removed 0 bases at V and 5 bases at J, with 10 bases between. Germline assignment: CDR1 SGHDN and CDR2 FVKESK. The source of the sample is a study of identical twins. This clonotype was obtained from a newborn girl in good health. The sequenced sample was cord blood. The chain has TRBV14 and TRBJ1-1; D ambiguous. The CDR3 DNA sequence: TGTGCCAGCAGCCAAGATTTTGCGGGGACTGAAGCTTTCTTT. This codes for CASSQDFAGTEAFF.